Each of the 24 T cell receptor beta chains below was sequenced from the same sample in a study of cytomegalovirus exposure and HLA in healthy donors. Amplification used 60 Vbeta primers and 13 Jbeta primers. Profiling relied on immunoSEQ multiplex PCR, and the TCRdb table lists in-frame clones only, not all of them. Among 200,000 to 250,000 clones listed, over 65% were seen once. Sequenced: PBMCs. These receptors all stem from a human donor in good health.

This chain uses TRBV5-5 with TRBJ2-7; D not resolved. The CDR3 covers 12 residues. Trimming removed 5 bases from V and 6 bases from J, with 12 bases in between. CDR1 and CDR2 from the germline V gene are SGHKS and YYEKEE (reference sequence). CDR3 sequence (DNA): TGTGCCAGCAGTTACCCGAGTGGCGAGCAGTACTTC. Protein sequence: CASSYPSGEQYF. The full variable domain, completed using reference TRBV5-5 and TRBJ2-7, is DAGVTQSPTHLIKTRGQQVTLRCSPISGHKSVSWYQQVLGQGPQFIFQYYEKEERGRGNFPDRFSARQFPNYSSELNVNALLLGDSALYLCASSYPSGEQYFGPGTRLTVT.

There are many counts of this clone. V and J are TRBV19 and TRBJ1-1; D is unresolved. The germline V gene has CDR1 LNHDA and CDR2 SQIVND (reference sequence). Between the trimmed V and J ends, which lost 3 bases and 1 base, there was a span of 9 bases. The CDR3 is 14 amino acids. DNA of the CDR3: TGTGCCAGTAGTATTTTCGGGAAGAACACTGAAGCTTTCTTT. Protein product: CASSIFGKNTEAFF.

The rearrangement joins TRBV27 to TRBJ1-5; 11 bases agree with TRBD1. V dropped 6 bases and J dropped 0; count of bases not matched to a gene: 10. CDR3 length: 18 residues. Germline-derived CDR1 and CDR2 are MNHEY and SMNVEV (reference sequence). CDR3 coding DNA: TGTGCCAGCAGCCCGGACAGGGGGCAATCCACTAGCAATCAGCCCCAGCATTTT. This translates into CASSPDRGQSTSNQPQHF.

Written as DNA, the CDR3 is TGTGCCAGCAGCGTAGGAGTCGTCGCCGCGGACAATGAGCAGTTCTTC. It is translated as CASSVGVVAADNEQFF. The V gene is TRBV9, the J gene TRBJ2-1; D uncertain. Deletions cut 0 bases from V and 5 bases from J, with 15 bases between. The germline V gene has CDR1 SGDLS and CDR2 YYNGEE. This CDR3 has 16 residues.

The V and J genes are TRBV4-2 and TRBJ2-3, with TRBD2 as a possible D gene (8 bases). CDR1 and CDR2 (germline): LGHNA, YNFKEQ. This CDR3 is built from 17 residues. V shed 1 base and J shed 6 bases, with 20 bases lying between them. The CDR3 is CASSQGKGGGGGDTQYF. The DNA for the CDR3 is TGTGCCAGCAGCCAAGGCAAAGGAGGGGGCGGGGGGGATACGCAGTATTTT.

The chain uses TRBV11-2 and TRBJ2-7, with D perhaps matching TRBD1 (5 bases). The CDR3 consists of 12 residues. CDR1 and CDR2 (germline): SGHAT, FQNNGV. V was shortened by 5 bases and J by 7 bases, with 12 bases between the two germline ends. In DNA, the CDR3 is TGTGCCAGCAGCCCACCTAAGGGGGAGCAGTACTTC. It translates to CASSPPKGEQYF.

The genes are TRBV2 and TRBJ2-7, with D uncertain. In germline, CDR1 is SNHLY, CDR2 FYNNEI. Deletions cut 2 bases from V and 6 bases from J, with 14 bases between. This CDR3 region has 14 residues. Here the CDR3 DNA reads TGTGCCAGCAGTGAAACGACTCTCCTACTCGAGCAGTACTTC. Residues: CASSETTLLLEQYF.

The chain employs TRBV19 and TRBJ2-2; 8 bases map to TRBD2. Germline CDR1 reads LNHDA; CDR2 reads SQIVND (reference sequence). The J segment lost 7 bases and the V segment lost 5 bases, leaving 9 bases of the junction unmatched. The CDR3 consists of 15 residues. CDR3 in amino acids: CASSAQWTSNGELFF. CDR3 coding DNA: TGTGCCAGTAGTGCACAGTGGACTAGCAACGGGGAGCTGTTTTTT. The whole variable domain, remainder taken from reference TRBV19 and TRBJ2-2, is DGGITQSPKYLFRKEGQNVTLSCEQNLNHDAMYWYRQDPGQGLRLIYYSQIVNDFQKGDIAEGYSVSREKKESFPLTVTSAQKNPTAFYLCASSAQWTSNGELFFGEGSRLTVL.

The rearrangement links TRBV28 to TRBJ1-2; 10 bases match TRBD1. CDR1 and CDR2 (germline): MDHEN, SYDVKM. The CDR3 is 15 amino acids. The V segment lost 7 bases and the J segment 2 bases; nucleotides outside the gene matches: 7. The CDR3 loop is CASTEGQGLNYGYTF. CDR3 bases: TGTGCCAGCACCGAGGGACAGGGGCTGAACTATGGCTACACCTTC.

The V gene is TRBV5-4, the J gene TRBJ2-7; 8 nucleotides match TRBD1. CDR1 is SGHNT, CDR2 YYREEE, per germline (reference sequence). V was pared by 4 bases and J by 4 bases, with 10 bases of the junction left unmatched. This CDR3 comprises 15 residues. The CDR3 bases are TGTGCCAGCAGCACGCCGGGACAGGTCCCTTACGAGCAGTACTTC. Translation: CASSTPGQVPYEQYF.

The CDR3 DNA is TGTGCCAGCAGCTGGGCCACCTACGAGCAGTACTTC. It is translated as CASSWATYEQYF. The rearrangement joins TRBV5-5 to TRBJ2-7; no clear D. V was trimmed by 3 bases and J by 2 bases, leaving 6 bases between them. The CDR3 is made up of 12 amino acids. The germline V gene encodes CDR1 SGHKS and CDR2 YYEKEE (reference sequence).

The chain couples TRBV7-9 to TRBJ1-1; D uncertain. Germline-derived CDR1 and CDR2 are SEHNR and FQNEAQ (reference sequence). With 5 bases removed from V and 2 bases from J, the gap between germline ends came to 12 bases. The CDR3 loop spans 14 amino acids. CDR3 loop: CASSRGQANTEAFF. As DNA, the CDR3 is TGTGCCAGCAGCCGCGGGCAGGCTAACACTGAAGCTTTCTTT.

In its sample, this clone was seen once. The chain combines TRBV6-5 with TRBJ1-1; 8 nucleotides agree with TRBD1. This CDR3 is built from 15 residues. V dropped 5 bases and J dropped 5; count of bases not matched to a gene: 10. Germline V gives CDR1 MNHEY, CDR2 SVGAGI. CDR3 sequence: CASSPANRGETEAFF. DNA of the CDR3: TGTGCCAGCAGTCCCGCCAACAGGGGGGAGACTGAAGCTTTCTTT.

This clone was picked up a small number of times. The DNA for the CDR3 is TGTGCCACCCTTTCCGGAAACACCATATATTTT. Its protein product is CATLSGNTIYF. The rearrangement uses TRBV6-1 and TRBJ1-3; D gene ambiguous. V lost 10 bases to trimming and J lost 4 bases, with 8 bases between them. The CDR3 totals 11 residues. Germline values: CDR1 MNHNS, CDR2 SASEGT.

The CDR3 loop reads CASSHVGQASYEQYF. For the CDR3, the DNA is TGCGCCAGCAGCCATGTCGGACAGGCTTCCTACGAGCAGTACTTC. This sequence joins TRBV4-1 and TRBJ2-7, with TRBD1 matching 7 bases. Germline CDR1 reads MGHRA; CDR2 reads YSYEKL. The J segment lost 1 base and the V segment lost 3 bases, leaving 6 bases of the junction unmatched. CDR3 length: 15 amino acids.

The chain couples TRBV6-6 to TRBJ2-7; D is undetermined. V was cut by 10 bases and J by 6 bases, with 16 bases left in between. This CDR3 region has 12 residues. CDR1 and CDR2 from the germline V gene are MNHNY and SVGAGI (reference sequence). The CDR3: CATALVVAEQYF. Written as DNA, the CDR3 is TGTGCCACCGCCCTTGTGGTAGCCGAGCAGTACTTC.

The chain has TRBV13 and TRBJ2-7; a possible D gene is TRBD2 (6 bases). This CDR3 has 14 residues. Germline assignment: CDR1 PRHDT and CDR2 FYEKMQ (reference sequence). Deletions cut 5 bases from V and 3 bases from J, with 14 bases between. This CDR3 is CASSHGAAGYEQYF. Here the CDR3 DNA reads TGTGCCAGCAGCCACGGGGCAGCGGGCTACGAGCAGTACTTC.

CDR3 sequence reads: CASGGTSGSIYEQYF. The CDR3 DNA reads as TGTGCCAGCGGAGGGACTAGCGGTTCAATCTACGAGCAGTACTTC. The rearrangement joins TRBV27 to TRBJ2-7; 11 bases are shared with TRBD2. V lost 8 bases, J lost 3 bases, and 9 bases stayed unmatched. This CDR3 has 15 residues. The germline V gene encodes CDR1 MNHEY and CDR2 SMNVEV (reference sequence).

The chain links TRBV10-1 to TRBJ2-3; no reliable D call. Germline CDR1 reads WNHNN; CDR2 reads SYGVQD (reference sequence). V was clipped by 0 bases and J by 6 bases, with 4 bases between them. There are 12 residues in the CDR3. As DNA, the CDR3 is TGCGCCAGCAGTGAGTCAGCGGATACGCAGTATTTT. Encoded protein: CASSESADTQYF.

The gene calls are TRBV5-1 and TRBJ2-7; D is perhaps TRBD2 (5 bases). The CDR3 is 13 amino acids. V dropped 7 bases and J dropped 1 base, with 12 bases sitting between them. Germline assignment: CDR1 SGHRS and CDR2 YFSETQ. Here the CDR3 reads CASSPEGSYEQYF. DNA of the CDR3: TGCGCCAGCTCCCCAGAGGGATCCTACGAGCAGTACTTC.

This chain uses TRBV27 with TRBJ2-7, with 11 bases lining up with TRBD2. CDR1 and CDR2 (germline): MNHEY, SMNVEV (reference sequence). The V and J ends lost 6 bases and 3 bases, in that order; junction bases with no gene match: 4. CDR3 length equals 14 residues. For the CDR3, the DNA is TGTGCCAGCAGAATGACTAGCGGGAACTACGAGCAGTACTTC. Amino acid sequence: CASRMTSGNYEQYF.

This chain uses TRBV29-1 with TRBJ2-2, with TRBD2 matching over 8 bases. CDR1 and CDR2 from the germline V gene are SQVTM and ANQGSEA. This CDR3 region has 15 residues. Losses at the gene ends were 4 bases for V and 0 bases for J; bases not matched to a gene: 4. The DNA of the CDR3 is TGCAGCGTTGGACTAGCGAGATCGAACACCGGGGAGCTGTTTTTT. Amino acid sequence: CSVGLARSNTGELFF.

The chain employs TRBV7-9 and TRBJ1-2, with a weak D call TRBD1 (6 bases). Trimming took 0 bases from V and 7 from J, leaving 15 bases between them. From germline, CDR1 is SEHNR and CDR2 FQNEAQ (reference sequence). CDR3 length equals 15 residues. CDR3 DNA: TGTGCCAGCAGCTTAGCTGGGATTTTACAGGGTGGCTACACCTTC. It is translated as CASSLAGILQGGYTF.

The V and J genes are TRBV7-2 and TRBJ2-7, with 9 bases aligning to TRBD1. Germline V gene sequence: CDR1 SGHTA, CDR2 FQGNSA. J gave up 6 bases and V 6 bases, and 15 bases lay outside the gene matches. There are 16 residues in the CDR3. CDR3 region: CASREPGQGRMGEQYF. CDR3 DNA: TGTGCCAGCAGAGAACCGGGACAGGGCCGTATGGGCGAGCAGTACTTC.